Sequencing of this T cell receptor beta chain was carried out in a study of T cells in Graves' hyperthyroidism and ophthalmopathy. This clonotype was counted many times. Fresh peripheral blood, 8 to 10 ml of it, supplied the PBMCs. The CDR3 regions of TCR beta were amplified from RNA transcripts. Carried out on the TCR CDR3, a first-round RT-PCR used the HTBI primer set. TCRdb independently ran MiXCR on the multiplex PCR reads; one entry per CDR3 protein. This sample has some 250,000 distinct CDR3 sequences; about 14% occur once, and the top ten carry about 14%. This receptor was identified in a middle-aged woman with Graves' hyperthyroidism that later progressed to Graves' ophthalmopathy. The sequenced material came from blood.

The CDR3 DNA follows: TGTGCCAGCAGGGGACAGGGGGTTGGCACTGAAGCTTTCTTT. Protein sequence: CASRGQGVGTEAFF. The gene calls are TRBV7-9 and TRBJ1-1; 11 nucleotides match TRBD1. CDR3 length equals 14 residues. From germline, CDR1 is SEHNR and CDR2 FQNEAQ (reference sequence). Unmatched junction bases numbered 4, after V lost 6 bases and J lost 4 bases.